These 3 T cell receptor beta chains share one sample of origin, sequenced in a study of T cell clonotyping in hematopoietic cell transplantation. Produced via immunoSEQ multiplex PCR; TCRdb's table is partial and in-frame only. The data contain approximately 17,000 clones, about 90% of them singletons. The sample taken for sequencing was peripheral blood mononuclear cells. The source of these receptors is a man aged 45-65 years in good health. Some clones in this sample may be carry-over from other donors' samples.

The rearrangement links TRBV2 to TRBJ2-7, with D hard to call. Germline CDR1 is SNHLY and CDR2 is FYNNEI. The CDR3 is 13 residues long. V dropped 8 bases and J dropped 6 bases, with 17 bases sitting between them. The CDR3 bases are TGTGCCAGCTGGGATAGTATCCGCGCCGAGCAGTACTTC. Amino acid sequence: CASWDSIRAEQYF.

The CDR3: CASSPGVSSTDTQYF. CDR3 nucleotides: TGTGCCAGCAGTCCCGGGGTTTCTAGCACAGATACGCAGTATTTT. This chain connects TRBV14 to TRBJ2-3, with D possibly matching TRBD2 (5 bases). This CDR3 has 15 residues. Germline V lookup: CDR1 SGHDN, CDR2 FVKESK. V was trimmed by 6 bases and J by 0 bases, leaving 13 bases between them.

This chain uses TRBV19 with TRBJ2-5; D is undetermined. V lost 6 bases and J 2 bases, leaving 7 bases between the germline ends. The CDR3 sequence is 12 residues long. In germline, CDR1 is LNHDA, CDR2 SQIVND (reference sequence). DNA for the CDR3: TGTGCCAGTAGAGGAAGGCAAGAGACCCAGTACTTC. It yields the protein CASRGRQETQYF.